Each of the 21 T cell receptor beta chains below was sequenced from the same sample in a study of T cell responses to AZD1222 COVID-19 vaccine. The assay was immunoSEQ multiplex PCR, and TCRdb's table has in-frame clones only and misses some. The table has about 120,000 clones, about 88% seen once. This sample comprised peripheral blood, obtained on day 0 of AZD1222 vaccination. The source of these receptors is an adult in good health.

The J gene is TRBJ1-3, the V gene TRBV30, with 9 bases that match TRBD1. The germline V gene encodes CDR1 GTSNPN and CDR2 SVGIG (reference sequence). The CDR3 spans 19 residues. V lost 1 base, J lost 0 bases, and 13 bases stayed unmatched. Written as DNA, the CDR3 is TGTGCCTGGAGTGCGATTGGGACAGGGACGGTCTTCTCTGGAAACACCATATATTTT. Protein product: CAWSAIGTGTVFSGNTIYF. Filled out from reference TRBV30 and TRBJ1-3, the complete variable domain reads SQTIHQWPATLVQPVGSPLSLECTVEGTSNPNLYWYRQAAGRGLQLLFYSVGIGQISSEVPQNLSASRPQDRQFILSSKKLLLSDSGFYLCAWSAIGTGTVFSGNTIYFGEGSWLTVV.

V usage is TRBV5-1 and J usage is TRBJ1-1; the match to TRBD1 covers 7 bases. Trimming cost V 0 bases and J 5 bases; bases outside gene matches: 13. The CDR3 spans 17 residues. Germline values: CDR1 SGHRS, CDR2 YFSETQ. The CDR3 DNA reads as TGCGCCAGCAGCTTGGGAGGGGAACAGGGGCGGATGACTGAAGCTTTCTTT. The encoded protein is CASSLGGEQGRMTEAFF.

This clone was detected only a few times. V gene TRBV7-8 combines with J gene TRBJ1-2; D possibly corresponds to TRBD1 (6 bases). Germline CDR1 is SGHVS and CDR2 is FQNEAQ. Trimming cost V 5 bases and J 4 bases, with 14 bases left between them. The CDR3 is made up of 14 amino acids. The CDR3 nucleotides read TGTGCCAGCAGCCCAACGGGACAAAGCTATGGCTACACCTTC. Translated: CASSPTGQSYGYTF.

The rearrangement uses TRBV28 and TRBJ2-2; no definite D call. Deletions cut 7 bases from V and 3 bases from J, with 12 bases between. Per germline, CDR1 MDHEN and CDR2 SYDVKM. The CDR3 spans 14 residues. The CDR3 DNA is TGTGCCAGCACCGAGACCATGGACACCGGGGAGCTGTTTTTT. Its protein product is CASTETMDTGELFF.

This clone was picked up a small number of times. The CDR3 is CASSLSGGRGGQPQHF. The DNA of the CDR3 is TGTGCCAGCAGTTTATCGGGGGGCCGAGGAGGTCAGCCCCAGCATTTT. V and J are TRBV27 and TRBJ1-5, with a tentative D call TRBD1 (6 bases). Per the germline V gene, CDR1 is MNHEY and CDR2 is SMNVEV (reference sequence). V was trimmed by 0 bases and J by 6 bases, leaving 15 bases between them. The CDR3 contains 16 residues.

The V gene is TRBV3-1 (or the pseudogene TRBV3-2), the J gene TRBJ1-6; the match to TRBD1 covers 7 bases. The germline V gene has CDR1 LGHDT and CDR2 YNNKEL (reference sequence). J gave up 6 bases and V 7 bases, and 6 bases lay outside the gene matches. The CDR3 has 14 amino acids. The CDR3 reads CASNTGVRNSPLHF. CDR3 in DNA: TGTGCCAGCAACACAGGGGTCCGTAATTCACCCCTCCACTTT.

The CDR3 here is CAWSPIRTGRSYEQYF. The CDR3 DNA is TGTGCCTGGAGTCCGATCCGGACCGGTAGGTCCTACGAGCAGTACTTC. The chain employs TRBV30 and TRBJ2-7; D remains unclear. This CDR3 spans 16 amino acids. With 2 bases removed from V and 1 base from J, the gap between germline ends came to 18 bases. Germline V lookup: CDR1 GTSNPN, CDR2 SVGIG (reference sequence).

This chain uses TRBV9 with TRBJ2-1; D is unclear. The V end lost 6 bases, the J end lost 0 bases, and 13 bases lay between the germline ends. The CDR3 is 15 residues long. CDR1 is SGDLS and CDR2 is YYNGEE in the germline V gene. The CDR3 region has the DNA TGTGCCAGCACCTTGGGCGGTAGCTCCTACAATGAGCAGTTCTTC. As protein: CASTLGGSSYNEQFF.

The V and J genes are TRBV6-5 and TRBJ1-2; D possibly corresponds to TRBD1 (6 bases). Trimming removed 2 bases from V and 8 bases from J, with 9 bases in between. The CDR3 consists of 12 residues. Germline V gene lookup returns CDR1 MNHEY and CDR2 SVGAGI. The CDR3 bases are TGTGCCAGCAGTTACGACGACAGGGGCTACACCTTC. It encodes CASSYDDRGYTF.

The chain carries TRBV7-6 and TRBJ2-6, with D perhaps matching TRBD1 (6 bases). CDR3 length: 19 amino acids. Germline values: CDR1 SGHVS, CDR2 FNYEAQ. V shed 6 bases and J shed 0 bases, with 21 bases lying between them. DNA for the CDR3: TGTGCCAGCAGAGGACTCGGAACAGGGCCCTCCTCTGGGGCCAACGTCCTGACTTTC. Its translation is CASRGLGTGPSSGANVLTF.

The J gene is TRBJ2-5, the V gene TRBV12-5; D is perhaps TRBD1 (5 bases). Germline V CDR1 and CDR2: LGHNT, FRNRAP. The CDR3 contains 15 residues. Trimming left V 2 bases short and J 1 base short, with 11 bases between. The CDR3 is CASGLSSGIQETQYF. The CDR3 DNA is TGTGCTAGTGGTTTGAGTTCAGGGATCCAAGAGACCCAGTACTTC.

This clone was seen just once. The gene calls are TRBV7-2 and TRBJ1-6; no clear D gene. V lost 5 bases, J lost 5 bases, and 7 bases lay in between. Germline CDR1 and CDR2: SGHTA and FQGNSA. CDR3 length: 13 residues. Written as DNA, the CDR3 is TGTGCCAGCAGCCCCCTAGATAATTCACCCCTCCACTTT. This sequence encodes CASSPLDNSPLHF.

The chain is built from TRBV18 and TRBJ2-1; 10 bases fit TRBD2. Trimming removed 3 bases from V and 4 bases from J; junction bases left unmatched: 3. Per the germline V gene, CDR1 is KGHSH and CDR2 is LQKENI. The CDR3 covers 15 residues. The CDR3: CASSPERGGYNEQFF. CDR3 bases: TGTGCCAGCTCACCGGAGCGGGGGGGATACAATGAGCAGTTCTTC. The full variable domain, with the rest looked up from reference TRBV18 and TRBJ2-1, is NAGVMQNPRHLVRRRGQEARLRCSPMKGHSHVYWYRQLPEEGLKFMVYLQKENIIDESGMPKERFSAEFPKEGPSILRIQQVVRGDSAAYFCASSPERGGYNEQFFGPGTRLTVL.

The chain employs TRBV2 and TRBJ2-7; the D gene is possibly TRBD2 (7 bases). Germline CDR1 and CDR2: SNHLY and FYNNEI. This CDR3 is 13 amino acids long. The ends were cut back, 7 bases at V and 2 bases at J, with 12 bases in the middle. The DNA for the CDR3 is TGTGCCAGCACCGGGGGGCTCACCTACGAGCAGTACTTC. Protein sequence: CASTGGLTYEQYF.

The gene calls are TRBV11-3 and TRBJ2-3; D possibly matches TRBD1 or TRBD2 (5 bases each). The CDR3 covers 16 residues. Germline V gene lookup returns CDR1 SGHNT and CDR2 YENEEA. The ends were cut back, 4 bases at V and 2 bases at J, with 16 bases in the middle. In DNA form, the CDR3 reads TGTGCCAGCAGCTCGTTGGGGGAGTCCCTCACAGATACGCAGTATTTT. This codes for CASSSLGESLTDTQYF. The whole variable domain, remainder taken from reference TRBV11-3 and TRBJ2-3, is EAGVVQSPRYKIIEKKQPVAFWCNPISGHNTLYWYLQNLGQGPELLIRYENEEAVDDSQLPKDRFSAERLKGVDSTLKIQPAELGDSAVYLCASSSLGESLTDTQYFGPGTRLTVL.

This chain uses TRBV2 with TRBJ2-1, with a possible D match to TRBD2 (6 bases). Trimming cost V 6 bases and J 0 bases, with 6 bases left between them. The CDR3 length is 13 residues. Germline loops: CDR1 SNHLY, CDR2 FYNNEI. The CDR3 sequence is CASSGGSYNEQFF. The CDR3 DNA sequence: TGTGCCAGCAGCGGGGGCTCCTACAATGAGCAGTTCTTC.

The rearrangement uses TRBV5-5 and TRBJ2-1; D unclear. CDR1 is SGHKS, CDR2 YYEKEE, per germline (reference sequence). The CDR3 covers 15 residues. V was clipped by 2 bases and J by 0 bases, with 9 bases between them. CDR3 DNA: TGTGCCAGCAGCTTTGATCTCAGCTCCTACAATGAGCAGTTCTTC. Translating gives CASSFDLSSYNEQFF.

This clone was recorded once. The V and J genes are TRBV5-4 and TRBJ1-3, with D uncertain. CDR1 SGHNT and CDR2 YYREEE come from the germline V gene (reference sequence). This CDR3 region has 16 residues. Trimming removed 0 bases at V and 0 bases at J, with 10 bases between. The CDR3 loop is CASSLAGVSSGNTIYF. The CDR3, as DNA: TGTGCCAGCAGCTTGGCCGGAGTGAGCTCTGGAAACACCATATATTTT.

This chain uses TRBV6-4 with TRBJ1-5, with D perhaps TRBD1 (5 bases). Trimming stripped 5 bases from V and 6 bases from J, with 11 bases between. The CDR3 spans 13 residues. Germline assignment: CDR1 MRHNA and CDR2 SNTAGT. The CDR3 here is CASSPQDGQPQHF. The CDR3 DNA sequence: TGTGCCAGCAGTCCACAGGACGGTCAGCCCCAGCATTTT.

This chain joins TRBV9 and TRBJ2-1, with TRBD2 as a possible D gene (6 bases). The CDR3 extends over 14 amino acids. CDR1 and CDR2 (germline): SGDLS, YYNGEE. Trimming took 4 bases from V and 8 from J, leaving 16 bases between them. The CDR3 coding sequence is TGTGCCAGCAGCCACGTAGGAGGGGACCATGAGCAGTTCTTC. Its translation is CASSHVGGDHEQFF.

The chain couples TRBV6-5 to TRBJ2-1; TRBD1 matches at 9 bases. V lost 11 bases, J lost 8 bases, and 10 bases stayed unmatched. CDR1 MNHEY and CDR2 SVGAGI come from the germline V gene. The CDR3 has 13 amino acids. The CDR3 protein is CAEGTGCGDEQFF. The CDR3, as DNA: TGTGCCGAAGGGACAGGGTGTGGGGATGAGCAGTTCTTC.